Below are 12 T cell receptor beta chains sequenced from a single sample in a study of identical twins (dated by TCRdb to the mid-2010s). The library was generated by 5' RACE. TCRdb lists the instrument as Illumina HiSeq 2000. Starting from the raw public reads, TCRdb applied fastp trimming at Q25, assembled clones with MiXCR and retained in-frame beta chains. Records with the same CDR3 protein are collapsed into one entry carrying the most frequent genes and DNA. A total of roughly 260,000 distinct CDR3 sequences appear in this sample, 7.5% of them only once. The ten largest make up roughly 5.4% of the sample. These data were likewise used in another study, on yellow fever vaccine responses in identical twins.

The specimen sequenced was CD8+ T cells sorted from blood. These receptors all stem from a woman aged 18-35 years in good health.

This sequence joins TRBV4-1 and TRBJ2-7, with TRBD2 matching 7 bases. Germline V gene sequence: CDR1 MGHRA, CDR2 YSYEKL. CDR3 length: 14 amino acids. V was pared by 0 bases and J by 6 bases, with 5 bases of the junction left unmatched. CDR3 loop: CASSQDFGGGEQYV. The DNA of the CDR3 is TGCGCCAGCAGCCAAGATTTCGGCGGGGGCGAGCAGTACGTC.

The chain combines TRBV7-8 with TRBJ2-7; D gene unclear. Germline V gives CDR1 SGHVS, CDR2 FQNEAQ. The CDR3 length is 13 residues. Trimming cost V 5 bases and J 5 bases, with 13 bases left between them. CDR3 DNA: TGTGCCAGCAGCACGGGCCGGAGTGACGAGCAGTACTTC. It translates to CASSTGRSDEQYF.

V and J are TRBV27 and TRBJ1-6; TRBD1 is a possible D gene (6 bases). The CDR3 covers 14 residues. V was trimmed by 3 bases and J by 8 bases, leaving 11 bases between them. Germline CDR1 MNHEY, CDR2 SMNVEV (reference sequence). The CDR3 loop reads CASSFGQYYSPLHF. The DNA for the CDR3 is TGTGCCAGCAGTTTCGGACAGTATTATTCACCCCTCCACTTT.

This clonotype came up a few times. The CDR3 DNA sequence: TGCAGTGCTAGGGGTATCTCCTACAATGAGCAGTTCTTC. It codes for CSARGISYNEQFF. V gene TRBV20-1 combines with J gene TRBJ2-1; D uncertain. The CDR3 is 13 amino acids. Between the trimmed V and J ends, which lost 3 bases and 0 bases, there was a span of 6 bases. From germline, CDR1 is DFQATT and CDR2 SNEGSKA (reference sequence).

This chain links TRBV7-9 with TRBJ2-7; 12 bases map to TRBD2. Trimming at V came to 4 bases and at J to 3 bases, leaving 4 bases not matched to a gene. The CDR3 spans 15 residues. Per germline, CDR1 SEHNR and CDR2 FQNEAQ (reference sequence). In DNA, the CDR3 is TGTGCCAGCAGCTCTGGACTAGCGGGACTCTACGAGCAGTACTTC. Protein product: CASSSGLAGLYEQYF.

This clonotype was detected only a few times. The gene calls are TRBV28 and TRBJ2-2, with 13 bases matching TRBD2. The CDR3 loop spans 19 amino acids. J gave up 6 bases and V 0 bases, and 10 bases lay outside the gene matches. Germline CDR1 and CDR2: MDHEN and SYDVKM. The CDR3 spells CASSLWVSHGLAGAGELFF. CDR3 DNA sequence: TGTGCCAGCAGTTTATGGGTTTCGCACGGACTAGCGGGGGCCGGGGAGCTGTTTTTT.

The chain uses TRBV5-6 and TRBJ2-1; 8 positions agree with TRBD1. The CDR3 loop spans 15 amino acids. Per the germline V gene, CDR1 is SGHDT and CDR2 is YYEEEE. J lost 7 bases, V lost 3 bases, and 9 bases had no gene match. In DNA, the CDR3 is TGTGCCAGCAGCTGGGGGACAGGTCTCGGAAATGAGCAGTTCTTC. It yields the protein CASSWGTGLGNEQFF.

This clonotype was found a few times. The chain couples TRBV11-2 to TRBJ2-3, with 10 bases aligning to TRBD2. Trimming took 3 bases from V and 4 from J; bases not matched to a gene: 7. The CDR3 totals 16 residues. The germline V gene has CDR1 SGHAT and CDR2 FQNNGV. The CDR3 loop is CASSLGRTSGPDTQYF. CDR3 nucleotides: TGTGCCAGCAGCTTGGGCCGGACTAGCGGACCAGATACGCAGTATTTT.

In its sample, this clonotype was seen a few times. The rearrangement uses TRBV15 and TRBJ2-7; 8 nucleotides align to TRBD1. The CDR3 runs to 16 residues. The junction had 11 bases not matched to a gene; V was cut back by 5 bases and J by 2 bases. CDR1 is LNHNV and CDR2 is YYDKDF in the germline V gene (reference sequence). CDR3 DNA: TGTGCCACCAGCTCCGGTCGGGGACAGGCCGCCTACGAGCAGTACTTC. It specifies CATSSGRGQAAYEQYF.

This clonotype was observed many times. CDR3 loop: CASSLYPAGALGGEQYF. As DNA, the CDR3 is TGTGCCAGCAGTTTATACCCCGCAGGGGCCCTTGGGGGTGAGCAGTACTTC. The rearrangement uses TRBV28 and TRBJ2-7; perhaps TRBD1 as D (6 bases). CDR1 and CDR2 from the germline V gene are MDHEN and SYDVKM. The V gene lost 1 base and the J gene lost 7 bases, with 23 bases spanning the gap. The CDR3 runs 17 residues.

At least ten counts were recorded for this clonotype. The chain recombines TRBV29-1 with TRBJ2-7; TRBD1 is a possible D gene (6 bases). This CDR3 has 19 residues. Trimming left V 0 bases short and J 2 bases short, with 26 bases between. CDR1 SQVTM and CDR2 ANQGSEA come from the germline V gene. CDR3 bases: TGCAGCGTTGAAGATCTCGGTCCTTTACAGGGTCCCAGCGCCTACGAGCAGTACGTC. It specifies CSVEDLGPLQGPSAYEQYV.

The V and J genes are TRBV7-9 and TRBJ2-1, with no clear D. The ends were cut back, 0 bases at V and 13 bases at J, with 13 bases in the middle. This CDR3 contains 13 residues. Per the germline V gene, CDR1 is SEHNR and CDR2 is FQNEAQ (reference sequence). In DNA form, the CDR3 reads TGTGCCAGCAGCTTAGCGCTCACGTCTCCCCAGTTCTTC. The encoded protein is CASSLALTSPQFF.